These 22 T cell receptor beta chains were all obtained from the same sample, sequenced in a study of cytomegalovirus exposure and HLA in healthy donors. The study ran its PCR with 60 Vbeta and 13 Jbeta primers. Clones were read by immunoSEQ multiplex PCR, and TCRdb kept only the in-frame ones, dropping some. The top ten clones hold 1.7% of a sample with 140,000 or so clones, over 60% of them seen once. The sequenced material came from PBMCs. All receptors derive from a woman aged 30 to 39 in good health and CMV-seronegative.

This chain joins TRBV27 and TRBJ2-5; D call uncertain. CDR3 length equals 12 residues. The V end lost 2 bases, the J end lost 7 bases, and 8 bases lay between the germline ends. Germline values: CDR1 MNHEY, CDR2 SMNVEV (reference sequence). The CDR3 DNA sequence: TGTGCCAGCAGTTTACAGCCAGGGACCCAGTACTTC. Its protein is CASSLQPGTQYF.

The chain has TRBV5-1 and TRBJ1-3; 7 nucleotides match TRBD1. V lost 6 bases, J lost 0 bases, and 3 bases stayed unmatched. The germline gives CDR1 SGHRS, CDR2 YFSETQ. The CDR3 has 14 amino acids. This CDR3 reads CASTPGGSGNTIYF. The DNA of the CDR3 is TGCGCCAGCACCCCAGGGGGCTCTGGAAACACCATATATTTT.

The rearrangement joins TRBV4-1 to TRBJ1-3; D gene ambiguous. CDR3 length: 14 residues. V gave up 4 bases and J gave up 1 base, with 8 bases separating them. Germline V lookup: CDR1 MGHRA, CDR2 YSYEKL. CDR3 sequence: CASSPRDSGNTIYF. The CDR3 DNA reads TGCGCCAGCAGCCCCCGAGATTCTGGAAACACCATATATTTT.

The chain carries TRBV11-1 and TRBJ2-3; 9 positions match TRBD2. After removal of 0 bases from V and 6 bases from J, the junction contained 4 bases not matched to a gene. The CDR3 is 15 residues long. Germline V gene lookup returns CDR1 SGHAT and CDR2 FQDESV (reference sequence). CDR3 DNA sequence: TGTGCCAGCAGCTTAGCGCGGGGGGGCCGCGATACGCAGTATTTT. This gives the protein CASSLARGGRDTQYF.

The chain employs TRBV7-8 and TRBJ1-1; D not resolved. The CDR3 runs to 15 residues. Looked up from germline, CDR1 is SGHVS and CDR2 is FQNEAQ. Trimming stripped 0 bases from V and 1 base from J, with 9 bases between. Here the CDR3 reads CASSLARARNTEAFF. CDR3 in DNA: TGTGCCAGCAGCTTAGCGCGGGCACGGAACACTGAAGCTTTCTTT.

The gene calls are TRBV7-2 and TRBJ1-1; D may be TRBD1 (6 bases). This CDR3 contains 12 residues. Trimming stripped 1 base from V and 7 bases from J, with 7 bases between. Germline V CDR1 and CDR2: SGHTA, FQGNSA. The CDR3 here is CASSLGTVEAFF. DNA for the CDR3: TGTGCCAGCAGCTTAGGGACAGTTGAAGCTTTCTTT.

This sequence joins TRBV25-1 and TRBJ1-6; 7 positions match TRBD1. CDR3 length: 15 residues. V was pared by 4 bases and J by 9 bases, with 9 bases of the junction left unmatched. Germline V gene lookup returns CDR1 MGHDK and CDR2 SYGVNS. CDR3 DNA sequence: TGTGCCAGCAGTGGGGAGACAGGGTCCAGTTCACCCCTCCACTTT. Translation gives CASSGETGSSSPLHF.

This chain's CDR3 is CASSLVGTDYGYTF. The CDR3 DNA sequence: TGTGCCAGCAGCTTGGTTGGGACAGACTATGGCTACACCTTC. The chain has TRBV5-6 and TRBJ1-2; 7 bases are shared with TRBD1. The germline CDR1 and CDR2 sequences are SGHDT and YYEEEE. The length of the CDR3 is 14 residues. J was trimmed by 3 bases and V by 0 bases; bases with no gene match: 2.

The V gene is TRBV19, the J gene TRBJ1-1; D call uncertain. V lost 4 bases to trimming and J lost 1 base, with 7 bases between them. CDR3 length: 13 residues. Germline-derived CDR1 and CDR2 are LNHDA and SQIVND (reference sequence). The CDR3 nucleotides are TGTGCCAGTAGTAAGCGGCGGAACACTGAAGCTTTCTTT. Translating it yields CASSKRRNTEAFF. The whole variable domain, filled in from reference TRBV19 and TRBJ1-1, reads DGGITQSPKYLFRKEGQNVTLSCEQNLNHDAMYWYRQDPGQGLRLIYYSQIVNDFQKGDIAEGYSVSREKKESFPLTVTSAQKNPTAFYLCASSKRRNTEAFFGQGTRLTVV.

The V and J genes are TRBV6-6 and TRBJ2-3, with TRBD1 matching 8 bases. Unmatched junction bases numbered 9, after V lost 6 bases and J lost 4 bases. This CDR3 spans 15 amino acids. Germline CDR1 MNHNY, CDR2 SVGAGI (reference sequence). CDR3 in amino acids: CASRQGTGEPDTQYF. The CDR3 DNA is TGTGCCAGCAGACAAGGGACAGGAGAGCCAGATACGCAGTATTTT.

The rearrangement joins TRBV6-5 to TRBJ1-1; D remains unclear. V was shortened by 5 bases and J by 0 bases, with 10 bases between the two germline ends. This CDR3 is 14 amino acids long. Germline CDR1 is MNHEY and CDR2 is SVGAGI. In nucleotides, the CDR3 is TGTGCCAGCAGTCCGCTAAACCTGAACACTGAAGCTTTCTTT. It translates to CASSPLNLNTEAFF.

V usage is TRBV19 and J usage is TRBJ2-1; D is uncertain. This CDR3 contains 13 residues. V dropped 3 bases and J dropped 9 bases, with 12 bases sitting between them. Germline V gene lookup returns CDR1 LNHDA and CDR2 SQIVND (reference sequence). The CDR3 region is CASSIAIVGEQFF. CDR3 nucleotides: TGTGCCAGTAGTATTGCAATCGTCGGTGAGCAGTTCTTC.

The chain recombines TRBV18 with TRBJ1-5, with D hard to call. This CDR3 spans 13 amino acids. Germline V lookup: CDR1 KGHSH, CDR2 LQKENI. Trimming removed 2 bases at V and 5 bases at J, with 7 bases between. CDR3 bases: TGTGCCAGCTCACCAGAGGCCGATCAGCCCCAGCATTTT. It translates to CASSPEADQPQHF.

This clone is a singleton in its sample. The chain carries TRBV6-1 and TRBJ1-4, with unresolved D. Germline lookup yields CDR1 MNHNS and CDR2 SASEGT. This CDR3 contains 13 residues. V lost 3 bases and J 4 bases, leaving 6 bases between the germline ends. In DNA form, the CDR3 reads TGTGCCAGCAGTGATTCCAATAATGAAAAACTGTTTTTT. It is translated as CASSDSNNEKLFF.

The chain employs TRBV27 and TRBJ1-2; tentatively, D is TRBD1 (6 bases). Between the trimmed V and J ends, which lost 2 bases and 5 bases, there was a span of 15 bases. CDR1 MNHEY and CDR2 SMNVEV come from the germline V gene (reference sequence). The CDR3 has 15 residues. CDR3 residues: CASSLTGTAGYGYTF. For the CDR3, the DNA is TGTGCCAGCAGTTTAACAGGGACGGCTGGGTATGGCTACACCTTC.

V and J are TRBV7-9 and TRBJ2-7, with D tentatively TRBD2 (5 bases). V was clipped by 2 bases and J by 7 bases, with 21 bases between them. CDR1 SEHNR and CDR2 FQNEAQ come from the germline V gene (reference sequence). This CDR3 contains 16 residues. This CDR3 reads CASSLTIGRVKEEQYF. CDR3 bases: TGTGCCAGCAGCTTAACGATTGGGCGGGTTAAGGAAGAGCAGTACTTC.

Written as DNA, the CDR3 is TGTGCCAGCAGTTTAATGGGACTAGCGGGTTCCGGGGAGCTGTTTTTT. This gives the protein CASSLMGLAGSGELFF. The chain joins TRBV28 to TRBJ2-2, with 12 bases lining up with TRBD2. Germline lookup yields CDR1 MDHEN and CDR2 SYDVKM. This CDR3 comprises 16 residues. Unmatched junction bases numbered 4, after V lost 2 bases and J lost 6 bases.

The chain couples TRBV13 to TRBJ2-1; possible D gene TRBD2, 6 bases. The CDR3 is 17 residues long. With 5 bases removed from V and 7 bases from J, the gap between germline ends came to 24 bases. Germline values: CDR1 PRHDT, CDR2 FYEKMQ (reference sequence). DNA for the CDR3: TGTGCCAGCAGCCGTAACCCTGGCGGGGTGAGTAGTAATGAGCAGTTCTTC. Protein: CASSRNPGGVSSNEQFF.

V and J are TRBV7-2 and TRBJ1-2, with TRBD1 identical over 9 bases. The CDR3 consists of 12 residues. Trimming took 5 bases from V and 8 from J; bases not matched to a gene: 3. Germline V gene lookup returns CDR1 SGHTA and CDR2 FQGNSA. CDR3 protein: CASSGDRAGYTF. The CDR3 DNA reads as TGTGCCAGCAGCGGGGACAGGGCGGGCTACACCTTC.

The J gene is TRBJ1-4, the V gene TRBV25-1; 7 bases map to TRBD1. V dropped 5 bases and J dropped 1; count of bases not matched to a gene: 4. The length of the CDR3 is 15 residues. Germline V gene lookup returns CDR1 MGHDK and CDR2 SYGVNS. This CDR3 reads CASSTGAGTNEKLFF. The CDR3 nucleotides are TGTGCCAGCAGTACAGGGGCTGGAACTAATGAAAAACTGTTTTTT.

The chain combines TRBV6-5 with TRBJ2-5; 8 bases are shared with TRBD2. CDR3 length: 14 amino acids. With V trimmed by 5 bases and J by 5 bases, 7 bases remained unmatched. Germline CDR1 is MNHEY and CDR2 is SVGAGI. As DNA, the CDR3 is TGTGCCAGCAGTATGTTAGCGGGGTACGAGACCCAGTACTTC. The encoded protein is CASSMLAGYETQYF.

This chain joins TRBV29-1 and TRBJ2-7, with D tentatively TRBD1 (6 bases). This CDR3 is 15 amino acids long. Germline values: CDR1 SQVTM, CDR2 ANQGSEA. V lost 6 bases to trimming and J lost 5 bases, with 23 bases between them. CDR3 in DNA: TGCAGCGTGAGAGTCTCTCCGGGACAACTAAACGAGCAGTACTTC. Residues: CSVRVSPGQLNEQYF.